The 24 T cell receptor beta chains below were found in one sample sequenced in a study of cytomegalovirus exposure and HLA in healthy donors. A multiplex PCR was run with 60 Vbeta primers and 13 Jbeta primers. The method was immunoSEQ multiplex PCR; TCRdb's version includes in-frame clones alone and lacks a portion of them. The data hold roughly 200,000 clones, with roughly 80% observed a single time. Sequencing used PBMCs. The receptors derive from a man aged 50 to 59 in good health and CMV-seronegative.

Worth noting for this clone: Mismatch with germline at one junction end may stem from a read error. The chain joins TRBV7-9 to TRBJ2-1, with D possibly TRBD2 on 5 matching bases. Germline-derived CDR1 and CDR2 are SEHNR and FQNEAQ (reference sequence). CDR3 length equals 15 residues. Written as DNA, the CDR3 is TGTTCCAGCAGCTTAAGGGCGGGTTCCTACAATGAGCAGTTCTTC. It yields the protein CSSSLRAGSYNEQFF.

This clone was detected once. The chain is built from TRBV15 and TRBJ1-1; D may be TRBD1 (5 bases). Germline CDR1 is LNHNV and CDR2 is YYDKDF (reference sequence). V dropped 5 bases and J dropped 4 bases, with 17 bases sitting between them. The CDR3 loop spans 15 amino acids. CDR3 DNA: TGTGCCACCAGCCGGGGGGAGGGCGGTCGCACTGAAGCTTTCTTT. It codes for CATSRGEGGRTEAFF.

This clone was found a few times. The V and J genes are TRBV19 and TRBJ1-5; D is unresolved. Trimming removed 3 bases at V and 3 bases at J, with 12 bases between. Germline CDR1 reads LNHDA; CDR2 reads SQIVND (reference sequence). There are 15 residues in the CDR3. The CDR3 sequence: CASSMSGANNQPQHF. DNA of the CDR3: TGTGCCAGTAGTATGTCTGGAGCAAACAATCAGCCCCAGCATTTT.

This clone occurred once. The chain's CDR3 is CASSFRDAYGYTF. The CDR3 nucleotides are TGTGCCAGCAGCTTCCGGGATGCCTATGGCTACACCTTC. The J gene is TRBJ1-2, the V gene TRBV11-1; D call uncertain. The CDR3 extends over 13 amino acids. The V gene lost 3 bases and the J gene lost 4 bases, with 9 bases spanning the gap. Germline values: CDR1 SGHAT, CDR2 FQDESV (reference sequence).

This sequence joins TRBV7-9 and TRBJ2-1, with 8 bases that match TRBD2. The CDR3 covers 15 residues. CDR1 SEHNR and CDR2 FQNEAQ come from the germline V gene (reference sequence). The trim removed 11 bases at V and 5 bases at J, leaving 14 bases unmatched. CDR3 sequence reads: CAGHSGMTSDNEQFF. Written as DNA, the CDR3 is TGTGCCGGACATTCAGGGATGACTAGCGACAATGAGCAGTTCTTC.

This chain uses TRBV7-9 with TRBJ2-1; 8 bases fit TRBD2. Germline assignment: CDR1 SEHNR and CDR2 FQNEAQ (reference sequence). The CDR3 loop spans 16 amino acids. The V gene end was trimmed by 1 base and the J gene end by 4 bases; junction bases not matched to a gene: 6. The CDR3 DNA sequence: TGTGCCAGCAGCTTAGTGGCGGGAGGATTGTACAATGAGCAGTTCTTC. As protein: CASSLVAGGLYNEQFF.

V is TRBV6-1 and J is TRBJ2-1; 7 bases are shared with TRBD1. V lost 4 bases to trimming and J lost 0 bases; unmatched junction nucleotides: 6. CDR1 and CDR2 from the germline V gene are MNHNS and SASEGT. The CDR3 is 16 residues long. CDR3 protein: CASSVQQGTSYNEQFF. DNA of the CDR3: TGTGCCAGCAGTGTACAACAGGGGACCTCCTACAATGAGCAGTTCTTC.

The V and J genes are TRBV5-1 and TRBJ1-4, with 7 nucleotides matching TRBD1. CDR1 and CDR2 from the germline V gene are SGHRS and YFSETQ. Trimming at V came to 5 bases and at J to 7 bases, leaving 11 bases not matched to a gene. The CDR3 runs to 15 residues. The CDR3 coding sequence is TGCGCCAGCAGAATGCAGACAGGGAAGGGTGAAAAACTGTTTTTT. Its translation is CASRMQTGKGEKLFF.

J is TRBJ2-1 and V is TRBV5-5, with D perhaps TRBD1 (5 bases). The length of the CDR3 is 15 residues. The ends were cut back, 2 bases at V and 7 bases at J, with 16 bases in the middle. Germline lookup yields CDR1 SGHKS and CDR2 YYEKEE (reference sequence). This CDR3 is CASSFYTGEVNEQFF. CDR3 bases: TGTGCCAGCAGCTTCTACACAGGTGAAGTTAATGAGCAGTTCTTC.

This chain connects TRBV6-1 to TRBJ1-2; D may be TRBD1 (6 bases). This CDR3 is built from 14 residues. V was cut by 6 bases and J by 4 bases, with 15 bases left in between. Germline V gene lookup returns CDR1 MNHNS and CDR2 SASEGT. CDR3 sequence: CASRIAGTRYGYTF. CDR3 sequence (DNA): TGTGCCAGCAGAATAGCGGGGACACGCTATGGCTACACCTTC.

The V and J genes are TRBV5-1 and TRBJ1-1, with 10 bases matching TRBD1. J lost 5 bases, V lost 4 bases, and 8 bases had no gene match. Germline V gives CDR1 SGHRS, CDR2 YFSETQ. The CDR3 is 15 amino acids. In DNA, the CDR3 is TGCGCCAGCAGCCACAGACAGGGGGCGATGACTGAAGCTTTCTTT. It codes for CASSHRQGAMTEAFF.

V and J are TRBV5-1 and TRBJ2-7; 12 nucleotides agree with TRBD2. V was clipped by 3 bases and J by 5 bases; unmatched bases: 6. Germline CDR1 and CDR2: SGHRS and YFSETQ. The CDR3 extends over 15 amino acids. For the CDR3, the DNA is TGCGCCAGCAGCTCGCTAGCGGGAGGGGTCCACGAGCAGTACTTC. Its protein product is CASSSLAGGVHEQYF.

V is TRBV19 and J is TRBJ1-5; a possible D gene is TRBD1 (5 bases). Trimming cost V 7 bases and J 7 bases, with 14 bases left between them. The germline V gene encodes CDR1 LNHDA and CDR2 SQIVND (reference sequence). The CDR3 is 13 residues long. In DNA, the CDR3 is TGTGCCAGTAAAGTACAGGCCGGGCAGCCCCAGCATTTT. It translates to CASKVQAGQPQHF. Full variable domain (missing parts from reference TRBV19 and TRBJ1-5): DGGITQSPKYLFRKEGQNVTLSCEQNLNHDAMYWYRQDPGQGLRLIYYSQIVNDFQKGDIAEGYSVSREKKESFPLTVTSAQKNPTAFYLCASKVQAGQPQHFGDGTRLSIL.

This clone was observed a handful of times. In DNA form, the CDR3 reads TGTGCCAGCAGCCGTCCGACTAGCGGGGTAGATACGCAGTATTTT. Its translation: CASSRPTSGVDTQYF. The chain employs TRBV5-6 and TRBJ2-3; 11 bases are shared with TRBD2. The germline gives CDR1 SGHDT, CDR2 YYEEEE. V lost 4 bases, J lost 5 bases, and 6 bases stayed unmatched. There are 15 residues in the CDR3.

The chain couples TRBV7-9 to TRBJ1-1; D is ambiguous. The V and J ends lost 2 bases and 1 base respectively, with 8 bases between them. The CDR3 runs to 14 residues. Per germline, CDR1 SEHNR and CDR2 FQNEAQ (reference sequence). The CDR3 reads CASSLRHTNTEAFF. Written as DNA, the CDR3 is TGTGCCAGCAGCTTACGACACACGAACACTGAAGCTTTCTTT.

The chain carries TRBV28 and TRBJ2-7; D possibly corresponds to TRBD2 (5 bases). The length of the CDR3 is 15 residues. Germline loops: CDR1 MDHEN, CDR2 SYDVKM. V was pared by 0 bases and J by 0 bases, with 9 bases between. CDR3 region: CASSLWTGNSYEQYF. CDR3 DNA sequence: TGTGCCAGCAGTTTATGGACGGGAAACTCCTACGAGCAGTACTTC. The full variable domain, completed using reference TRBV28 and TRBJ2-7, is DVKVTQSSRYLVKRTGEKVFLECVQDMDHENMFWYRQDPGLGLRLIYFSYDVKMKEKGDIPEGYSVSREKKERFSLILESASTNQTSMYLCASSLWTGNSYEQYFGPGTRLTVT.

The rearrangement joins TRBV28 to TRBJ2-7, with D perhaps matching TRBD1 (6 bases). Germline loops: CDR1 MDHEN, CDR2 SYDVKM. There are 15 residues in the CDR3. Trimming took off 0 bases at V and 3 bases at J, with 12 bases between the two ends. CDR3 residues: CASSLWGAGGYEQYF. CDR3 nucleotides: TGTGCCAGCAGTTTATGGGGGGCGGGTGGCTACGAGCAGTACTTC.

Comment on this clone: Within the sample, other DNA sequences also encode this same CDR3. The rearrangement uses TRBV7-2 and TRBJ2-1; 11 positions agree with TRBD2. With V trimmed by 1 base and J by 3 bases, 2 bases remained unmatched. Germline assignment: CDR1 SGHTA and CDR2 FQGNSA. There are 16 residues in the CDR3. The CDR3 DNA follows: TGTGCCAGCAGCTTAGTAGGGACTAGCGGCTACAATGAGCAGTTCTTC. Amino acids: CASSLVGTSGYNEQFF.

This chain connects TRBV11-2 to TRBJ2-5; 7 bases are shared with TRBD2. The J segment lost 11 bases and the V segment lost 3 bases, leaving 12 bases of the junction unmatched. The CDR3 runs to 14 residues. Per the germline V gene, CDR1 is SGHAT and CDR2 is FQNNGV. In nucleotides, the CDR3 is TGTGCCAGCAGCTTTCCGGGCTCTCGGGGGGAGCAGTACTTC. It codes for CASSFPGSRGEQYF.

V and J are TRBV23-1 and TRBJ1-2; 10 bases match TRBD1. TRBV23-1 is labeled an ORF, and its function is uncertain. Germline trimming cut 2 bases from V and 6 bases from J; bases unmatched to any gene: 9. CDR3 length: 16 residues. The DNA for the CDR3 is TGCGCCAGCAGTCAAACCCGGGACAGGGGTATCCATGGCTACACCTTC. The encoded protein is CASSQTRDRGIHGYTF.

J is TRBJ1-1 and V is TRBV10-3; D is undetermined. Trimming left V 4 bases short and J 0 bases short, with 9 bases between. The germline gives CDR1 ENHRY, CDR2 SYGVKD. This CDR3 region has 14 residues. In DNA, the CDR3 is TGTGCCATCAGTGGGAACAGCCTGAACACTGAAGCTTTCTTT. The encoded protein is CAISGNSLNTEAFF.

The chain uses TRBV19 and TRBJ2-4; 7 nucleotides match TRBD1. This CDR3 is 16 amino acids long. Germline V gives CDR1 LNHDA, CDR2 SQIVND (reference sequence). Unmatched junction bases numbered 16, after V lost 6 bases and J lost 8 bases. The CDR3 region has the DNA TGTGCCAGTAGAGATGGCGGACAGGTTAATAGGGACATTCAGTACTTC. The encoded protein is CASRDGGQVNRDIQYF.

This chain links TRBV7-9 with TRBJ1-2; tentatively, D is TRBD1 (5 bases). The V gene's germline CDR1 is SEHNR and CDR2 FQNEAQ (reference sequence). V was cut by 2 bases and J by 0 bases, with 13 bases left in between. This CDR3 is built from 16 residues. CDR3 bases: TGTGCCAGCAGCTTATCTGCAGGGAAGGCTAACTATGGCTACACCTTC. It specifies CASSLSAGKANYGYTF.

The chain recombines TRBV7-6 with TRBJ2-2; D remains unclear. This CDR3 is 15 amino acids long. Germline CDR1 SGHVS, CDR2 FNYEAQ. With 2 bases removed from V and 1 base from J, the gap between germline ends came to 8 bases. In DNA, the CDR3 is TGTGCCAGCAGCTTATATACACGGAACACCGGGGAGCTGTTTTTT. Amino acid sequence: CASSLYTRNTGELFF. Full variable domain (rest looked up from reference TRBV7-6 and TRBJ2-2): GAGVSQSPRYKVTKRGQDVALRCDPISGHVSLYWYRQALGQGPEFLTYFNYEAQQDKSGLPNDRFSAERPEGSISTLTIQRTEQRDSAMYRCASSLYTRNTGELFFGEGSRLTVL.